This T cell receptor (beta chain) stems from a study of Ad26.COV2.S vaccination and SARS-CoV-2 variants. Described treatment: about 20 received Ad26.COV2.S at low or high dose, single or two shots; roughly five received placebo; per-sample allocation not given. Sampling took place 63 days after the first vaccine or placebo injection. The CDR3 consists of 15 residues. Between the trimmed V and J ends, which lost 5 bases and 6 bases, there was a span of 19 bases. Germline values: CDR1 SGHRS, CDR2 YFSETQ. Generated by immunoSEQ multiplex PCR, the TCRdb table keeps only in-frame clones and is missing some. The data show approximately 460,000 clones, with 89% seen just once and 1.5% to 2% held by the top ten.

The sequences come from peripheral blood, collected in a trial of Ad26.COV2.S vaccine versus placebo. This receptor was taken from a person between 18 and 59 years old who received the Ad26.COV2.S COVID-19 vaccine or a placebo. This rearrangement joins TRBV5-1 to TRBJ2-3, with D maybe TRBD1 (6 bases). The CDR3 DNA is TGCGCCAGCAGAGACTACAGGGCCATATCTGATACGCAGTATTTT. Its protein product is CASRDYRAISDTQYF.